The present T cell receptor (beta chain) was sequenced within a study of blood T cell repertoires in COVID-19. The length of the CDR3 is 16 residues. Germline V gene data show CDR1 as SGHAT and CDR2 as FQNNGV. After removal of 5 bases from V and 1 base from J, the junction contained 11 bases not matched to a gene. Profiling relied on immunoSEQ multiplex PCR, and the TCRdb table lists in-frame clones only, not all of them. Among roughly 120,000 clones listed, around 85% were seen once. Seattle-derived patients entered the study during active infection and were followed longitudinally. This rearrangement joins TRBV11-2 to TRBJ2-7; 7 bases map to TRBD2. This sequence originates from a woman over 75 with COVID-19, enrolled during active disease. Sequences were obtained from peripheral blood. The CDR3: CASSTGRASGSYEQYF. As DNA, the CDR3 is TGTGCCAGCAGCACGGGCCGGGCTAGCGGTTCCTACGAGCAGTACTTC.